Below, 32 T cell receptor beta chains from the same sample are listed, as sequenced in a study of blood T cell repertoires in COVID-19. Clones were read by immunoSEQ multiplex PCR, and TCRdb kept only the in-frame ones, dropping some. The top ten clones hold roughly a sixth of a sample with about 200,000 clones, about 88% of them seen once. The sequenced sample was peripheral blood. The receptors derive from a man aged 45-60 years with COVID-19, enrolled during active disease.

This clone is a singleton in its sample. CDR3 loop: CASSQGGTTGDTQYF. CDR3 DNA: TGTGCCAGCAGCCAAGGAGGGACTACAGGAGATACGCAGTATTTT. The chain links TRBV3-1 (or the pseudogene TRBV3-2) to TRBJ2-3, with 7 positions matching TRBD2. CDR1 is LGHDT, CDR2 YNNKEL, per germline (reference sequence). The J segment lost 5 bases and the V segment lost 1 base, leaving 6 bases of the junction unmatched. The length of the CDR3 is 15 residues.

The chain is built from TRBV15 and TRBJ2-5; perhaps TRBD1 as D (5 bases). The germline V and J ends were trimmed by 5 bases and 2 bases, with 21 bases remaining between them. The germline V gene has CDR1 LNHNV and CDR2 YYDKDF (reference sequence). This CDR3 contains 17 residues. DNA for the CDR3: TGTGCCACCAGCGCCCAATATTCCGGACGGACACAAGAGACCCAGTACTTC. Residues: CATSAQYSGRTQETQYF.

V and J are TRBV6-5 and TRBJ2-1, with D tentatively TRBD1 (6 bases). Germline V gives CDR1 MNHEY, CDR2 SVGAGI. This CDR3 region has 11 residues. The V gene lost 8 bases and the J gene lost 10 bases, with 12 bases spanning the gap. The CDR3 nucleotides are TGTGCCAGCGGACAGCACCCAGAGCAGTTCTTC. Its protein product is CASGQHPEQFF.

V gene TRBV7-8 combines with J gene TRBJ2-7; D not certain. The CDR3 spans 13 residues. The germline V gene has CDR1 SGHVS and CDR2 FQNEAQ. V lost 3 bases to trimming and J lost 0 bases, with 6 bases between them. This chain's CDR3 is CASSFGPSYEQYF. CDR3 DNA sequence: TGTGCCAGCAGCTTTGGGCCCTCCTACGAGCAGTACTTC. The full variable domain, completed using reference TRBV7-8 and TRBJ2-7, is GAGVSQSPRYKVAKRGQDVALRCDPISGHVSLFWYQQALGQGPEFLTYFQNEAQLDKSGLPSDRFFAERPEGSVSTLKIQRTQQEDSAVYLCASSFGPSYEQYFGPGTRLTVT.

J is TRBJ2-3 and V is TRBV10-3; 9 positions agree with TRBD1. Germline CDR1 ENHRY, CDR2 SYGVKD. The CDR3 runs to 13 residues. J gave up 2 bases and V 6 bases, and 0 bases lay outside the gene matches. This CDR3 is CAIRQGATDTQYF. CDR3 nucleotide sequence: TGTGCCATCAGACAGGGGGCCACAGATACGCAGTATTTT.

The chain combines TRBV5-1 with TRBJ2-5, with 11 positions matching TRBD2. The germline gives CDR1 SGHRS, CDR2 YFSETQ. Trimming removed 2 bases from V and 5 bases from J; junction bases left unmatched: 5. The CDR3 spans 15 residues. The CDR3 DNA sequence: TGCGCCAGCAGCTTAACTAGCGGGAGTGAGGAGACCCAGTACTTC. It yields the protein CASSLTSGSEETQYF.

The rearrangement uses TRBV19 and TRBJ2-3, with no clear D. Trimming left V 3 bases short and J 4 bases short, with 8 bases between. The CDR3 runs 13 residues. Per the germline V gene, CDR1 is LNHDA and CDR2 is SQIVND (reference sequence). The CDR3 region is CASSIPRSDTQYF. DNA of the CDR3: TGTGCCAGTAGTATCCCCCGTTCAGATACGCAGTATTTT. Full variable domain (remainder filled in from reference TRBV19 and TRBJ2-3): DGGITQSPKYLFRKEGQNVTLSCEQNLNHDAMYWYRQDPGQGLRLIYYSQIVNDFQKGDIAEGYSVSREKKESFPLTVTSAQKNPTAFYLCASSIPRSDTQYFGPGTRLTVL.

The genes are TRBV6-5 and TRBJ1-5, with a weak D call TRBD1 (6 bases). With 8 bases removed from V and 5 bases from J, the gap between germline ends came to 13 bases. Germline CDR1 MNHEY, CDR2 SVGAGI. CDR3 size: 13 residues. The CDR3 loop is CASQLEGDQPQHF. CDR3 in DNA: TGTGCCAGCCAATTAGAGGGGGATCAGCCCCAGCATTTT.

V usage is TRBV6-2 or TRBV6-3 and J usage is TRBJ2-2; 11 bases align to TRBD2. The CDR3 spans 18 residues. V shed 0 bases, J shed 0 bases, and the junction held 3 bases outside the gene matches. The germline V gene encodes CDR1 MNHEY and CDR2 SVGEGT. CDR3 sequence reads: CASSYSTSGNPNTGELFF. The CDR3 DNA reads TGTGCCAGCAGTTACTCGACTAGCGGGAACCCGAACACCGGGGAGCTGTTTTTT.

The J gene is TRBJ2-1, the V gene TRBV27, with D tentatively TRBD2 (5 bases). This CDR3 contains 16 residues. Germline CDR1 is MNHEY and CDR2 is SMNVEV (reference sequence). The germline V and J ends were trimmed by 3 bases and 0 bases, with 12 bases remaining between them. The CDR3 DNA reads as TGTGCCAGCAGTTTTAGTAGCGCCAGCTCCTACAATGAGCAGTTCTTC. Protein product: CASSFSSASSYNEQFF.

This clone was counted a few times. The chain uses TRBV28 and TRBJ1-5, with D possibly matching TRBD1 (6 bases). Germline V gene sequence: CDR1 MDHEN, CDR2 SYDVKM. The CDR3 sequence is 15 residues long. V shed 5 bases and J shed 0 bases, with 11 bases lying between them. The CDR3 DNA reads TGTGCCAGCAGTCCATACAGGGCTAGCAATCAGCCCCAGCATTTT. Its protein product is CASSPYRASNQPQHF.

This clone was recorded once. J is TRBJ1-1 and V is TRBV3-1 (or the pseudogene TRBV3-2), with 8 bases lining up with TRBD1. V shed 6 bases, J shed 5 bases, and the junction held 17 bases outside the gene matches. Germline-derived CDR1 and CDR2 are LGHDT and YNNKEL (reference sequence). The CDR3 sequence is 17 residues long. Here the CDR3 reads CASRETRRQGLRTEAFF. Written as DNA, the CDR3 is TGTGCCAGCAGGGAGACTCGTAGACAGGGGCTGAGGACTGAAGCTTTCTTT.

The chain links TRBV11-2 to TRBJ2-7, with 8 bases that match TRBD2. The CDR3 is 16 amino acids. Losses at the gene ends were 5 bases for V and 3 bases for J; bases not matched to a gene: 12. The germline V gene has CDR1 SGHAT and CDR2 FQNNGV. The CDR3 here is CASSKLTGLGLYEQYF. The DNA of the CDR3 is TGTGCCAGCAGCAAACTGACGGGACTAGGCCTCTACGAGCAGTACTTC.

The chain has TRBV6-5 and TRBJ2-7; TRBD1 agrees at 7 bases. CDR1 is MNHEY and CDR2 is SVGAGI in the germline V gene. The CDR3 contains 15 residues. With 6 bases clipped from V and 2 bases from J, the junction kept 10 bases outside the gene matches. CDR3 bases: TGTGCCAGCAGAGACCGGGACAGTGACCCCTACGAGCAGTACTTC. The encoded protein is CASRDRDSDPYEQYF.

Remarks on this clone: Germline is not matched at one junction end, which may reflect a read error. The chain couples TRBV12-3 or TRBV12-4 to TRBJ2-7; 8 bases map to TRBD1. CDR3 length: 13 amino acids. The CDR3 protein is CASSDRDRSSLGF. CDR3 sequence (DNA): TGTGCCAGCAGTGACCGGGACAGGTCCTCTCTCGGCTTC.

The chain links TRBV7-2 to TRBJ2-7; TRBD1 might be the D (6 bases). Deletions cut 6 bases from V and 7 bases from J, with 22 bases between. CDR1 is SGHTA and CDR2 is FQGNSA in the germline V gene. The CDR3 is made up of 15 amino acids. In DNA form, the CDR3 reads TGTGCCAGCAGTAGTGGGGCAGGGGTGGCGTGGGAGCAGTACTTC. Translating it yields CASSSGAGVAWEQYF.

V and J are TRBV7-2 and TRBJ2-1; TRBD2 matches 11 bases. CDR1 is SGHTA and CDR2 is FQGNSA in the germline V gene. The CDR3 consists of 15 residues. Germline trimming cut 6 bases from V and 9 bases from J; bases unmatched to any gene: 10. The CDR3 DNA follows: TGTGCCAGCAGGCCCACTAGCGGGGGTAGCCGTGAGCAGTTCTTC. It translates to CASRPTSGGSREQFF.

This chain uses TRBV9 with TRBJ1-4; TRBD1 might be the D (5 bases). Trimming stripped 2 bases from V and 2 bases from J, with 13 bases between. The V gene's germline CDR1 is SGDLS and CDR2 YYNGEE. The CDR3 contains 16 residues. The CDR3 sequence: CASSVTYGGTNEKLFF. DNA of the CDR3: TGTGCCAGCAGCGTCACCTACGGGGGTACTAATGAAAAACTGTTTTTT.

The chain links TRBV7-9 to TRBJ1-1; TRBD1 matches 9 bases. V lost 3 bases and J lost 3; bases outside the gene matches: 5. CDR1 SEHNR and CDR2 FQNEAQ come from the germline V gene (reference sequence). There are 15 residues in the CDR3. The CDR3 loop is CASSFNRGQHTEAFF. The CDR3 DNA follows: TGTGCCAGCAGCTTCAACAGGGGGCAGCACACTGAAGCTTTCTTT.

The chain employs TRBV27 and TRBJ2-1, with 7 bases identical to TRBD2. V was pared by 6 bases and J by 6 bases, with 17 bases of the junction left unmatched. The CDR3 length is 17 residues. Germline V gene lookup returns CDR1 MNHEY and CDR2 SMNVEV (reference sequence). CDR3 in amino acids: CASSTPLRGSNSNEQFF. The CDR3 bases are TGTGCCAGCAGCACACCCTTGCGGGGGAGTAATAGCAATGAGCAGTTCTTC.

The V call is TRBV5-1, the J call TRBJ2-1; the D gene is possibly TRBD1 (6 bases). CDR1 is SGHRS, CDR2 YFSETQ, per germline. This CDR3 is 14 amino acids long. Trimming took off 6 bases at V and 4 bases at J, with 14 bases between the two ends. In DNA form, the CDR3 reads TGCGCCAGCACCCCCAGGGGCCCTTACAATGAGCAGTTCTTC. It codes for CASTPRGPYNEQFF.

The chain employs TRBV5-6 and TRBJ1-4, with 12 bases lining up with TRBD1. J was trimmed by 4 bases and V by 3 bases; bases with no gene match: 10. CDR3 length: 18 amino acids. Germline values: CDR1 SGHDT, CDR2 YYEEEE. CDR3 amino acids: CASSSPRDRGRGNEKLFF. CDR3 DNA sequence: TGTGCCAGCAGCTCCCCCCGGGACAGGGGGCGCGGTAATGAAAAACTGTTTTTT.

The chain employs TRBV18 and TRBJ2-2, with 7 bases aligning to TRBD1. V dropped 1 base and J dropped 6; count of bases not matched to a gene: 14. The CDR3 is 18 residues long. The germline V gene encodes CDR1 KGHSH and CDR2 LQKENI. For the CDR3, the DNA is TGTGCCAGCTCACCACTACGGGACAGCGGAAGCAGGGCCGGGGAGCTGTTTTTT. Its protein product is CASSPLRDSGSRAGELFF.

The chain joins TRBV7-9 to TRBJ1-1; D may be TRBD1 (5 bases). The CDR3 is 15 residues long. Trimming pared 4 bases from V and 5 bases from J, leaving 17 bases between. CDR1 is SEHNR, CDR2 FQNEAQ, per germline (reference sequence). The CDR3 spells CASSSPGRGGTEAFF. DNA for the CDR3: TGTGCCAGCAGCTCCCCCGGGAGGGGAGGGACTGAAGCTTTCTTT.

V and J are TRBV2 and TRBJ2-7; D is uncertain. CDR1 is SNHLY, CDR2 FYNNEI, per germline. This CDR3 is 15 amino acids long. Trimming cost V 8 bases and J 0 bases, with 17 bases left between them. In DNA, the CDR3 is TGTGCCAGCGTCCGTAACCCGATGAGCTCCTACGAGCAGTACTTC. Translation: CASVRNPMSSYEQYF. Full variable domain (outside the CDR3, taken from reference TRBV2 and TRBJ2-7): EPEVTQTPSHQVTQMGQEVILRCVPISNHLYFYWYRQILGQKVEFLVSFYNNEISEKSEIFDDQFSVERPDGSNFTLKIRSTKLEDSAMYFCASVRNPMSSYEQYFGPGTRLTVT.

This chain connects TRBV19 to TRBJ1-1; the D is unclear. There are 14 residues in the CDR3. The germline CDR1 and CDR2 sequences are LNHDA and SQIVND (reference sequence). V lost 4 bases and J lost 0, with 9 bases in between. CDR3 residues: CASSTLGMNTEAFF. The CDR3 coding sequence is TGTGCCAGTAGTACGCTCGGGATGAACACTGAAGCTTTCTTT. Filled out from reference TRBV19 and TRBJ1-1, the complete variable domain reads DGGITQSPKYLFRKEGQNVTLSCEQNLNHDAMYWYRQDPGQGLRLIYYSQIVNDFQKGDIAEGYSVSREKKESFPLTVTSAQKNPTAFYLCASSTLGMNTEAFFGQGTRLTVV.

This clone has only one observation. The chain joins TRBV27 to TRBJ2-7; 10 bases are shared with TRBD1. CDR3 size: 17 residues. Germline V lookup: CDR1 MNHEY, CDR2 SMNVEV (reference sequence). The junction had 9 bases not matched to a gene; V was cut back by 0 bases and J by 4 bases. This CDR3 reads CASSLSSLGQGRYEQYF. The CDR3 DNA reads TGTGCCAGCAGTTTATCGAGCTTGGGACAGGGGCGTTACGAGCAGTACTTC.

This chain uses TRBV10-3 with TRBJ2-1; 8 nucleotides align to TRBD2. CDR3 length: 14 residues. Germline V gives CDR1 ENHRY, CDR2 SYGVKD. The V segment lost 4 bases and the J segment 2 bases; nucleotides outside the gene matches: 1. This CDR3 is CAISAGGPYNEQFF. In DNA, the CDR3 is TGTGCCATCAGTGCGGGGGGGCCCTACAATGAGCAGTTCTTC.

This clone occurred a few times. The chain is built from TRBV6-4 and TRBJ1-6; a weak D match, TRBD1 (6 bases). Trimming cost V 5 bases and J 9 bases, with 17 bases left between them. In germline, CDR1 is MRHNA, CDR2 SNTAGT. The CDR3 has 15 amino acids. In DNA, the CDR3 is TGTGCCAGCAGTTGGGACATCGCGGGAGGTTCACCCCTCCACTTT. This codes for CASSWDIAGGSPLHF.

This clone showed up just once. Written as DNA, the CDR3 is TGTGCCAGCAGCTTCCGGAGGTCTGGAGACGACTACGAGCAGTACTTC. Amino acid sequence: CASSFRRSGDDYEQYF. The chain has TRBV5-5 and TRBJ2-7; D perhaps matches TRBD2 (5 bases). CDR1 and CDR2 (germline): SGHKS, YYEKEE (reference sequence). Trimming took 2 bases from V and 3 from J, leaving 18 bases between them. This CDR3 has 16 amino acids.

There are a few counts of this clone. This rearrangement joins TRBV12-3 or TRBV12-4 to TRBJ1-2; no reliable D call. The CDR3 sequence is 12 residues long. Trimming removed 4 bases at V and 3 bases at J, with 6 bases between. The CDR3 region is CASSWADYGYTF. The CDR3 DNA reads as TGTGCCAGCAGTTGGGCAGACTATGGCTACACCTTC.

This clone turned up a few times. The chain combines TRBV30 with TRBJ2-1; 10 nucleotides align to TRBD2. Germline V CDR1 and CDR2: GTSNPN, SVGIG (reference sequence). With 5 bases clipped from V and 3 bases from J, the junction kept 10 bases outside the gene matches. This CDR3 spans 16 amino acids. CDR3 coding DNA: TGTGCCTGGCGTCTAGCGGGGGCCACCGTCTACAATGAGCAGTTCTTC. Its translation: CAWRLAGATVYNEQFF.